These T cell receptor beta chains were read from a single sample in a study of T cell responses to AZD1222 COVID-19 vaccine. Method: immunoSEQ multiplex PCR; TCRdb's copy keeps in-frame clones and lacks some. The data contain around 160,000 clones, 89% of them singletons. The material sequenced was peripheral blood, taken on day 0 of AZD1222 vaccination. Every receptor here comes from an adult in good health. The conserved cysteine and the conserved F or W are not part of the CDR3 here. The order of the fields is CDR3 protein, D gene, J gene, V gene. D genes are given only for firm matches.

CDR3aa: ASCQGGTGELF
d_gene: NA
j_gene: TRBJ2-2
v_gene: TRBV5-1

CDR3aa: ASSERAEYGYT
d_gene: NA
j_gene: TRBJ1-2
v_gene: TRBV6-1

CDR3aa: ASSARDRGTYEQY
d_gene: TRBD1
j_gene: TRBJ2-7
v_gene: TRBV5-4

CDR3aa: ASSYSGSGTETQY
d_gene: TRBD2
j_gene: TRBJ2-5
v_gene: TRBV6-5

CDR3aa: ASSYRGEQF
d_gene: NA
j_gene: TRBJ2-1
v_gene: TRBV6-2/TRBV6-3

CDR3aa: SVEGQPILYNEQF
d_gene: NA
j_gene: TRBJ2-1
v_gene: TRBV29-1

CDR3aa: ATSVQAISYEQY
d_gene: NA
j_gene: TRBJ2-7
v_gene: TRBV24-1

CDR3aa: ASSLTGVGGYT
d_gene: TRBD1
j_gene: TRBJ1-2
v_gene: TRBV7-2

CDR3aa: ASSDSRGADEKLF
d_gene: NA
j_gene: TRBJ1-4
v_gene: TRBV28

CDR3aa: ASSHTLGSSPLH
d_gene: NA
j_gene: TRBJ1-6
v_gene: TRBV4-1

CDR3aa: ASSDSRQGAWNTEAF
d_gene: TRBD1
j_gene: TRBJ1-1
v_gene: TRBV2

CDR3aa: ASSPGQGRIQPQH
d_gene: TRBD1
j_gene: TRBJ1-5
v_gene: TRBV18

CDR3aa: ASSVGGQGVGTEAF
d_gene: TRBD1
j_gene: TRBJ1-1
v_gene: TRBV9

CDR3aa: ASSFPGQGNTIY
d_gene: NA
j_gene: TRBJ1-3
v_gene: TRBV5-5

CDR3aa: ASSTLAEAPYEQY
d_gene: TRBD2
j_gene: TRBJ2-7
v_gene: TRBV18

CDR3aa: ASSDSGGYGYT
d_gene: NA
j_gene: TRBJ1-2
v_gene: TRBV7-3

CDR3aa: ASSLWSNYGYT
d_gene: NA
j_gene: TRBJ1-2
v_gene: TRBV5-5

CDR3aa: ASSPPGLQVSAF
d_gene: NA
j_gene: TRBJ1-1
v_gene: TRBV4-1

CDR3aa: ASSVGQGGRESEQF
d_gene: NA
j_gene: TRBJ2-1
v_gene: TRBV9

CDR3aa: ASSLGRDSSYT
d_gene: NA
j_gene: TRBJ1-2
v_gene: TRBV7-9

CDR3aa: ASSSGQGHTEAF
d_gene: TRBD1
j_gene: TRBJ1-1
v_gene: TRBV7-9

CDR3aa: ASSSSVRSPLH
d_gene: NA
j_gene: TRBJ1-6
v_gene: TRBV6-5

CDR3aa: ASSLDWTNNSPLH
d_gene: NA
j_gene: TRBJ1-6
v_gene: TRBV7-3

CDR3aa: ATTTGNYGYT
d_gene: TRBD1
j_gene: TRBJ1-2
v_gene: TRBV27

CDR3aa: ASIGTSGVKASYNEQF
d_gene: TRBD2
j_gene: TRBJ2-1
v_gene: TRBV10-2

CDR3aa: ASSLSGTGKRNTIY
d_gene: TRBD1
j_gene: TRBJ1-3
v_gene: TRBV28

CDR3aa: ASSLVRGFIGNTIY
d_gene: NA
j_gene: TRBJ1-3
v_gene: TRBV7-8

CDR3aa: AGQGNSPLH
d_gene: NA
j_gene: TRBJ1-6
v_gene: TRBV21-1

CDR3aa: ASSPYAGGNNEQF
d_gene: TRBD2
j_gene: TRBJ2-1
v_gene: TRBV18